This entry lists 24 T cell receptor beta chains sequenced from one sample in a study of Ad26.COV2.S vaccination and SARS-CoV-2 variants. Treatment defined: some 20 received Ad26.COV2.S at low or high dose, single or two shots; about 5 received placebo; per-sample allocation not given. Collection of the samples took place on day 63 after the first injection of vaccine or placebo. Sequenced by immunoSEQ multiplex PCR; TCRdb stores in-frame clones only, minus some. This table holds about 440,000 clones, roughly 88% found once. Material: peripheral blood, obtained in a trial of Ad26.COV2.S vaccine versus placebo. The receptors originated from a person between 18 and 65 years old who received the Ad26.COV2.S COVID-19 vaccine or a placebo.

The chain employs TRBV18 and TRBJ1-5, with D unclear. V was pared by 4 bases and J by 1 base, with 5 bases between. The CDR3 is 13 amino acids. From germline, CDR1 is KGHSH and CDR2 LQKENI. CDR3 amino acids: CASSQKSNQPQHF. CDR3 bases: TGTGCCAGCTCACAAAAAAGCAATCAGCCCCAGCATTTT. Filled out from reference TRBV18 and TRBJ1-5, the complete variable domain reads NAGVMQNPRHLVRRRGQEARLRCSPMKGHSHVYWYRQLPEEGLKFMVYLQKENIIDESGMPKERFSAEFPKEGPSILRIQQVVRGDSAAYFCASSQKSNQPQHFGDGTRLSIL.

Of note for this clone: The identical CDR3 is also encoded by other nucleotide sequences in the sample. This sequence joins TRBV28 and TRBJ2-1; no clear D gene. The CDR3 runs to 12 residues. Trimming took off 5 bases at V and 4 bases at J, with 6 bases between the two ends. Germline assignment: CDR1 MDHEN and CDR2 SYDVKM. The CDR3 nucleotides read TGTGCCAGCAGTCTGTTATACAATGAGCAGTTCTTC. This codes for CASSLLYNEQFF.

V gene TRBV27 combines with J gene TRBJ1-1; D is undetermined. The V end was cut by 2 bases, the J end by 0 bases, with 13 bases between. Germline-derived CDR1 and CDR2 are MNHEY and SMNVEV (reference sequence). The CDR3 contains 16 residues. The CDR3 coding sequence is TGTGCCAGCAGTTTACATCCCCGGGTCATGAACACTGAAGCTTTCTTT. It codes for CASSLHPRVMNTEAFF.

This clone was counted once. The rearrangement joins TRBV19 to TRBJ2-2; 7 bases fit TRBD2. The CDR3 length is 16 residues. The V gene end was trimmed by 2 bases and the J gene end by 0 bases; junction bases not matched to a gene: 3. Germline-derived CDR1 and CDR2 are LNHDA and SQIVND (reference sequence). CDR3 amino acids: CASSIRLAANTGELFF. Here the CDR3 DNA reads TGTGCCAGTAGTATACGTCTAGCGGCGAACACCGGGGAGCTGTTTTTT. Full variable domain (outside the CDR3, taken from reference TRBV19 and TRBJ2-2): DGGITQSPKYLFRKEGQNVTLSCEQNLNHDAMYWYRQDPGQGLRLIYYSQIVNDFQKGDIAEGYSVSREKKESFPLTVTSAQKNPTAFYLCASSIRLAANTGELFFGEGSRLTVL.

The chain combines TRBV5-1 with TRBJ2-3, with 7 bases lining up with TRBD2. The CDR3 consists of 15 residues. Trimming took 4 bases from V and 1 from J; bases not matched to a gene: 6. Germline assignment: CDR1 SGHRS and CDR2 YFSETQ. DNA of the CDR3: TGCGCCAGCAGCGTTCAGCGGGGTCGCACAGATACGCAGTATTTT. Residues: CASSVQRGRTDTQYF. The variable domain in full, with the rest retrieved from reference TRBV5-1 and TRBJ2-3, is KAGVTQTPRYLIKTRGQQVTLSCSPISGHRSVSWYQQTPGQGLQFLFEYFSETQRNKGNFPGRFSGRQFSNSRSEMNVSTLELGDSALYLCASSVQRGRTDTQYFGPGTRLTVL.

The chain carries TRBV19 and TRBJ1-2; TRBD1 might be the D (6 bases). The length of the CDR3 is 13 residues. V was shortened by 7 bases and J by 2 bases, with 11 bases between the two germline ends. Germline CDR1 LNHDA, CDR2 SQIVND (reference sequence). In DNA, the CDR3 is TGTGCCAGTACCCCGCAGGGGAACTATGGCTACACCTTC. This translates into CASTPQGNYGYTF.

This clone appeared a single time. Germline is not matched at one junction end, which may reflect a read error. The chain recombines TRBV7-7 with TRBJ2-3; 14 positions match TRBD2. Looked up from germline, CDR1 is SSHAT and CDR2 is FNYEAQ (reference sequence). This CDR3 has 17 amino acids. CDR3 amino acids: CASSRLAGGASTDTQYF. CDR3 DNA sequence: TGTGCTAGCAGCCGACTAGCGGGGGGGGCTAGCACAGATACGCAGTATTTT. The full variable domain, its missing parts supplied by reference TRBV7-7 and TRBJ2-3, is GAGVSQSPRYKVTKRGQDVTLRCDPISSHATLYWYQQALGQGPEFLTYFNYEAQPDKSGLPSDRFSAERPEGSISTLTIQRTEQRDSAMYRCASSRLAGGASTDTQYFGPGTRLTVL.

This clone is a singleton in its sample. The chain has TRBV6-2 or TRBV6-3 and TRBJ2-1; weak D call: TRBD2 (6 bases). V was trimmed by 4 bases and J by 3 bases, leaving 13 bases between them. The CDR3 loop spans 15 amino acids. CDR1 is MNHEY, CDR2 SVGEGT, per germline. The CDR3 nucleotides are TGTGCCAGCAGTTCTAGACCGGGACTCTACAATGAGCAGTTCTTC. As protein: CASSSRPGLYNEQFF.

This clone has a single count. This chain joins TRBV7-3 and TRBJ2-7; D is undetermined. The CDR3 length is 15 residues. V gave up 4 bases and J gave up 6 bases, with 19 bases separating them. The germline V gene encodes CDR1 SGHTA and CDR2 FQGTGA. The CDR3 nucleotides are TGTGCCAGCAGCTATCCAAGAACAGACGCCATCGAGCAGTACTTC. Translating gives CASSYPRTDAIEQYF.

This clone was detected only a few times. The J gene is TRBJ1-5, the V gene TRBV2; 8 nucleotides match TRBD1. CDR1 SNHLY and CDR2 FYNNEI come from the germline V gene. The ends lost 6 bases at V and 4 bases at J; junction bases unmatched: 2. CDR3 length equals 13 residues. CDR3 DNA sequence: TGTGCCAGCAGAGACAGGGGAAATCAGCCCCAGCATTTT. Translating it yields CASRDRGNQPQHF. The variable domain in full, with the rest retrieved from reference TRBV2 and TRBJ1-5, is EPEVTQTPSHQVTQMGQEVILRCVPISNHLYFYWYRQILGQKVEFLVSFYNNEISEKSEIFDDQFSVERPDGSNFTLKIRSTKLEDSAMYFCASRDRGNQPQHFGDGTRLSIL.

This chain links TRBV7-2 with TRBJ1-5; TRBD1 might be the D (5 bases). This CDR3 has 15 amino acids. CDR1 and CDR2 (germline): SGHTA, FQGNSA. V lost 5 bases to trimming and J lost 4 bases, with 15 bases between them. The CDR3 region has the DNA TGTGCCAGCAGCCCCCAGGGAATCGGGAATCAGCCCCAGCATTTT. Translated, it gives CASSPQGIGNQPQHF. Supplemented by reference TRBV7-2 and TRBJ1-5, the full variable domain reads GAGVSQSPSNKVTEKGKDVELRCDPISGHTALYWYRQSLGQGLEFLIYFQGNSAPDKSGLPSDRFSAERTGGSVSTLTIQRTQQEDSAVYLCASSPQGIGNQPQHFGDGTRLSIL.

This chain links TRBV15 with TRBJ2-7; D is unresolved. Between the trimmed V and J ends, which lost 2 bases and 3 bases, there was a span of 8 bases. Germline V gives CDR1 LNHNV, CDR2 YYDKDF (reference sequence). CDR3 length: 13 residues. The CDR3 loop reads CATSRQSSYEQYF. In DNA, the CDR3 is TGTGCCACCAGCAGACAGAGCAGCTACGAGCAGTACTTC.

The DNA of the CDR3 is TGTGCCAGCAGCTTTAGGGACACACTAGCGGGAATCTATGAGCAGTTCTTC. This translates into CASSFRDTLAGIYEQFF. V gene TRBV12-1 combines with J gene TRBJ2-1; the D call in the table, TRBD2, was not verified against the DNA. TRBV12-1 is recorded as a pseudogene. The CDR3 has 17 residues.

The chain uses TRBV7-2 and TRBJ2-3; maybe TRBD2 (6 bases). This CDR3 is 15 amino acids long. The germline gives CDR1 SGHTA, CDR2 FQGNSA. The V end was cut by 2 bases, the J end by 2 bases, with 11 bases between. This CDR3 is CASSLRGTLTDTQYF. In nucleotides, the CDR3 is TGTGCCAGCAGCTTACGCGGGACCCTCACAGATACGCAGTATTTT.

V gene TRBV9 combines with J gene TRBJ2-5; 12 bases agree with TRBD2. After removal of 3 bases from V and 0 bases from J, the junction contained 9 bases not matched to a gene. CDR3 size: 18 residues. In germline, CDR1 is SGDLS, CDR2 YYNGEE. The CDR3 region is CASSGQGTSGRYQETQYF. In DNA form, the CDR3 reads TGTGCCAGCAGCGGCCAGGGAACTAGCGGGAGGTACCAAGAGACCCAGTACTTC.

Notes on this clone: This sample also contains other DNA sequences that code for the same CDR3. J is TRBJ2-5 and V is TRBV25-1; D is uncertain. V gave up 5 bases and J gave up 3 bases, with 7 bases separating them. The CDR3 spans 12 residues. Germline CDR1 reads MGHDK; CDR2 reads SYGVNS. The CDR3 protein is CASSPREETQYF. CDR3 bases: TGTGCCAGCAGTCCTAGGGAAGAGACCCAGTACTTC.

The chain carries TRBV10-3 and TRBJ1-5, with D possibly matching TRBD1 (6 bases). The V and J ends lost 4 bases and 7 bases respectively, with 14 bases between them. The length of the CDR3 is 14 residues. CDR1 ENHRY and CDR2 SYGVKD come from the germline V gene. The CDR3 nucleotides are TGTGCCATCAGTGGGCACAGGGAGGAGCAGCCCCAGCATTTT. It codes for CAISGHREEQPQHF.

This clone was counted once. The V call is TRBV28, the J call TRBJ2-3; 12 bases map to TRBD2. Germline V gene data show CDR1 as MDHEN and CDR2 as SYDVKM. The J segment lost 1 base and the V segment lost 5 bases, leaving 7 bases of the junction unmatched. The CDR3 is made up of 17 amino acids. The CDR3 loop is CASSPLRLAGGTDTQYF. CDR3 DNA: TGTGCCAGCAGTCCTTTAAGACTAGCGGGAGGCACAGATACGCAGTATTTT.

The chain couples TRBV5-4 to TRBJ2-2, with 11 bases that match TRBD1. Germline trimming cut 4 bases from V and 6 bases from J; bases unmatched to any gene: 5. The CDR3 runs 15 residues. Germline V gives CDR1 SGHNT, CDR2 YYREEE (reference sequence). The chain's CDR3 is CASSQDRGRAGELFF. For the CDR3, the DNA is TGTGCCAGCAGCCAGGACAGGGGGCGGGCCGGGGAGCTGTTTTTT. The full variable domain, completed using reference TRBV5-4 and TRBJ2-2, is ETGVTQSPTHLIKTRGQQVTLRCSSQSGHNTVSWYQQALGQGPQFIFQYYREEENGRGNFPPRFSGLQFPNYSSELNVNALELDDSALYLCASSQDRGRAGELFFGEGSRLTVL.

The J gene is TRBJ2-7, the V gene TRBV15; no reliable D call. V was clipped by 1 base and J by 4 bases, with 8 bases between them. Germline V gene sequence: CDR1 LNHNV, CDR2 YYDKDF (reference sequence). This CDR3 has 13 amino acids. The CDR3 loop is CATSRGLLYEQYF. The CDR3 DNA is TGTGCCACCAGCAGAGGTCTTCTATACGAGCAGTACTTC.

The rearrangement joins TRBV9 to TRBJ2-7; D possibly corresponds to TRBD1 (6 bases). The germline V gene encodes CDR1 SGDLS and CDR2 YYNGEE. Trimming removed 0 bases from V and 2 bases from J, with 12 bases in between. This CDR3 is 15 amino acids long. The CDR3 DNA follows: TGTGCCAGCAGCGTAGGTCAGGGGCTGACCTACGAGCAGTACTTC. This gives the protein CASSVGQGLTYEQYF.

This clone was counted a few times. This rearrangement joins TRBV6-5 to TRBJ1-5; D call uncertain. Trimming pared 3 bases from V and 6 bases from J, leaving 6 bases between. The germline CDR1 and CDR2 sequences are MNHEY and SVGAGI. The CDR3 is made up of 12 amino acids. CDR3 residues: CASSYFSQPQHF. The CDR3 nucleotides are TGTGCCAGCAGTTATTTCAGTCAGCCCCAGCATTTT.

The CDR3 region is CASSIPDQPQHF. CDR3 sequence (DNA): TGTGCCAGCAGCATACCGGATCAGCCCCAGCATTTT. The chain employs TRBV6-5 and TRBJ1-5, with D unclear. This CDR3 spans 12 amino acids. Germline V CDR1 and CDR2: MNHEY, SVGAGI. The V and J ends lost 6 bases and 5 bases respectively, with 8 bases between them.

J is TRBJ2-2 and V is TRBV2, with a weak D call TRBD2 (6 bases). This CDR3 has 15 amino acids. The V end was cut by 4 bases, the J end by 6 bases, with 15 bases between. Germline V CDR1 and CDR2: SNHLY, FYNNEI. The CDR3 coding sequence is TGTGCCAGCAGTGTGGGGCGCAGGGAGGCCGGGGAGCTGTTTTTT. This encodes CASSVGRREAGELFF. Using reference TRBV2 and TRBJ2-2 for the parts outside the CDR3, the full variable domain is EPEVTQTPSHQVTQMGQEVILRCVPISNHLYFYWYRQILGQKVEFLVSFYNNEISEKSEIFDDQFSVERPDGSNFTLKIRSTKLEDSAMYFCASSVGRREAGELFFGEGSRLTVL.